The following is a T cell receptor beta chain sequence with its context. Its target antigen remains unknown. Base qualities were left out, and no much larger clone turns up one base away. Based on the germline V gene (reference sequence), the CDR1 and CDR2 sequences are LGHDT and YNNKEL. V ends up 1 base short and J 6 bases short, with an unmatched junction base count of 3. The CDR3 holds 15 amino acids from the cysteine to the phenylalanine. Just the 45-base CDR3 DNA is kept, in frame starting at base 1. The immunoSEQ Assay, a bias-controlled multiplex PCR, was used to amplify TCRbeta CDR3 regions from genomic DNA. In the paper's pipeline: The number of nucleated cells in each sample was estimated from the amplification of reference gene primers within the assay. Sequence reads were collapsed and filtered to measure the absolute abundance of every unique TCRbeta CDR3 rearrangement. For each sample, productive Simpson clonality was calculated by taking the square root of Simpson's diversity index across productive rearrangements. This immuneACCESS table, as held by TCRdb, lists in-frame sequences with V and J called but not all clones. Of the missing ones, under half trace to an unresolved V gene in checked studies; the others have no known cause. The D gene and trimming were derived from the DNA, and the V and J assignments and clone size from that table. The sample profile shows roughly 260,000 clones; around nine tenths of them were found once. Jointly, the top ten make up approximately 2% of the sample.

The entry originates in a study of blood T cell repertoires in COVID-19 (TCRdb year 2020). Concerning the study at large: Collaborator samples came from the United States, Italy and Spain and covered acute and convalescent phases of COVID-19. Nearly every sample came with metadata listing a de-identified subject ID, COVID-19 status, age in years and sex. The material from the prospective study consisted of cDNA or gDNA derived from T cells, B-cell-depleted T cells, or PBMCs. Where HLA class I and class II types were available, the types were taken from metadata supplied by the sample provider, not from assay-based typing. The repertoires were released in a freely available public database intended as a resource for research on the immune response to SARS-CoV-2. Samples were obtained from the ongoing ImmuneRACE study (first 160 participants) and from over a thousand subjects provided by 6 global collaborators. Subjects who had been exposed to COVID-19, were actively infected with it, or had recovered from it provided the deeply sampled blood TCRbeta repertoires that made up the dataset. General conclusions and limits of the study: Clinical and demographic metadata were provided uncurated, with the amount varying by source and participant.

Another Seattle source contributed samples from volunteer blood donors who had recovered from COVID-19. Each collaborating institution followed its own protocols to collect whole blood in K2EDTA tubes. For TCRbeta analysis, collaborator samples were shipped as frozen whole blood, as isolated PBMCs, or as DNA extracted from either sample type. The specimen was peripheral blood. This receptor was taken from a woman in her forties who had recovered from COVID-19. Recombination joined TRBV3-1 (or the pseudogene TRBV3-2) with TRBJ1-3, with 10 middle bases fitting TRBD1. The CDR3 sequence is CASSQADRGLNTIYF. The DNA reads TGTGCCAGCAGCCAAGCGGACAGGGGGTTAAACACCATATATTTT.